This T cell receptor (beta chain) was documented in a study of response to subunit inactivated influenza vaccine. The study, taken as a whole, reports: Authors suggested few new T cells are recruited by each seasonal influenza vaccination.

For this clonotype: Its specificity is unknown.

The V and J ends lost 1 base and 5 bases respectively, with 9 bases between them. The CDR3 sequence is 15 residues long. Germline values: CDR1 LNHNV, CDR2 YYDKDF (reference sequence). TCRdb redid the calling of the RT-PCR reads with MiXCR, one entry per CDR3 protein. Of hundreds of thousands of distinct CDR3 sequences listed, about 15% were seen once; the top ten hold less than 8.5%. The receptor was isolated from a man in his fifties who received an inactivated influenza vaccine. The sequenced sample was PBMCs from blood, obtained 14 days before vaccination. The gene calls are TRBV15 and TRBJ1-6; D call uncertain. CDR3 sequence (DNA): TGTGCCACCAGCAGAGGCCCTATGCATAATTCACCCCTCCACTTT. Protein: CATSRGPMHNSPLHF.